This TCR beta chain is from a study of CD8 T cells in ankylosing spondylitis. The CDR3 spans 16 residues. Trimming removed 3 bases at V and 0 bases at J, with 14 bases between. In the case of this clonotype: What it recognizes is unknown.

One entry per CDR3 protein results from TCRdb running MiXCR on the 5' RACE reads. Of about 160,000 distinct CDR3 sequences listed, around 45% are singletons. Whole-study findings and limits: Several of the motif variants were reported before in synovial fluid and blood from reactive arthritis. Significant enrichment of disease-linked clones was reported in matched ankylosing spondylitis synovial fluid. Clones linked with disease were CD8+ and fairly uncommon in the peripheral blood.

This clonotype originated in a male donor with ankylosing spondylitis. Sequenced sample: synovial fluid, either unsorted or a sorted T cell fraction (not recorded which). The chain combines TRBV12-3 or TRBV12-4 with TRBJ1-1; D not resolved. In DNA, the CDR3 is TGTGCCAGCAGTTTGGTTGTTTGGGTCATGAACACTGAAGCTTTCTTT. As protein: CASSLVVWVMNTEAFF.